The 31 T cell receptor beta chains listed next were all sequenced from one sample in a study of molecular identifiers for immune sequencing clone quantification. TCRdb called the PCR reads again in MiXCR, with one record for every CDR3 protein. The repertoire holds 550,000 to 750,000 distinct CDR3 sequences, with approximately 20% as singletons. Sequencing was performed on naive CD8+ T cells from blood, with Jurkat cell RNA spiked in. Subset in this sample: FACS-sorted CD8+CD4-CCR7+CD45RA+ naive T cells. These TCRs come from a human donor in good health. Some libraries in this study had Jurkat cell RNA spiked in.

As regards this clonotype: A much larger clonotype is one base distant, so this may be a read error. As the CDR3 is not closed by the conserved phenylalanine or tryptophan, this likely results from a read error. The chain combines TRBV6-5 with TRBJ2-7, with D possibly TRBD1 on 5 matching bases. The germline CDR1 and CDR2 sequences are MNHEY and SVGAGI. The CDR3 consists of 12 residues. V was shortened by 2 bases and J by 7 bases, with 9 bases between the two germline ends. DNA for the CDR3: TGTGCCAGCAGTTACGCAGGGATGGAGCAGTACTCC. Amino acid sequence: CASSYAGMEQYS.

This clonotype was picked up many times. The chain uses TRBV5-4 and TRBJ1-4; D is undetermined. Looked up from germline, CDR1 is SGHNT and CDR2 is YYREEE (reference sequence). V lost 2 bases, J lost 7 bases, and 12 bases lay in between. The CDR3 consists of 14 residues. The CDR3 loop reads CASSFSETPEKLFF. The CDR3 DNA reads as TGTGCCAGCAGCTTCTCGGAGACACCTGAAAAACTGTTTTTT. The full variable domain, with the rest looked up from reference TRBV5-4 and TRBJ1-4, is ETGVTQSPTHLIKTRGQQVTLRCSSQSGHNTVSWYQQALGQGPQFIFQYYREEENGRGNFPPRFSGLQFPNYSSELNVNALELDDSALYLCASSFSETPEKLFFGSGTQLSVL.

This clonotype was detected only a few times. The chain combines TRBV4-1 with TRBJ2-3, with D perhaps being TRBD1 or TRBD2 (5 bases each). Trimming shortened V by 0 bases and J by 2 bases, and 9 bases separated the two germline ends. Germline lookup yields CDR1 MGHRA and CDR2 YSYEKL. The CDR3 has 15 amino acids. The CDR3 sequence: CASSQEGTYTDTQYF. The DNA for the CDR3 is TGCGCCAGCAGCCAAGAGGGGACGTACACAGATACGCAGTATTTT.

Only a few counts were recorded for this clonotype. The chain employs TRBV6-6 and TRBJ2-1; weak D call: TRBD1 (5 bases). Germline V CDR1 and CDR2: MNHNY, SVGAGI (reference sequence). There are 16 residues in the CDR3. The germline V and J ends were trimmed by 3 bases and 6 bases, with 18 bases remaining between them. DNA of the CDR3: TGTGCCAGCAGTTATCTAGTAAAACCTACAGGCAATGAGCAGTTCTTC. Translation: CASSYLVKPTGNEQFF.

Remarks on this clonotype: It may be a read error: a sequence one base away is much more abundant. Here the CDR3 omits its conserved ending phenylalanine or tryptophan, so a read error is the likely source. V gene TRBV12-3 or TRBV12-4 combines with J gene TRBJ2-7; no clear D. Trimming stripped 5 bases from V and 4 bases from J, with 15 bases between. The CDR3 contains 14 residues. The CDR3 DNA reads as TGTGCCAGCAGTCCGCCGGAAGGAAAGTACGAGCAGTACCTC. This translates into CASSPPEGKYEQYL.

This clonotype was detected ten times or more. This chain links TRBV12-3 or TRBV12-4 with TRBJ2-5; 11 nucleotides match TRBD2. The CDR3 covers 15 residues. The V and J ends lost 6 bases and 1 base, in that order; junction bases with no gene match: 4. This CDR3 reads CASSYSGGAQETQYF. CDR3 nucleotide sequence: TGTGCCAGCAGCTATAGCGGGGGGGCCCAAGAGACCCAGTACTTC.

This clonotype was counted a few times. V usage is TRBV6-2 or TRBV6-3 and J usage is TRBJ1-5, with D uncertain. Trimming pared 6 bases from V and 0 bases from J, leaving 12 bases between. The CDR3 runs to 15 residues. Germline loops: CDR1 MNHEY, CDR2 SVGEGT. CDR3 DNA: TGTGCCAGCAGGGAAGGGATCTTTAGCAATCAGCCCCAGCATTTT. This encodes CASREGIFSNQPQHF.

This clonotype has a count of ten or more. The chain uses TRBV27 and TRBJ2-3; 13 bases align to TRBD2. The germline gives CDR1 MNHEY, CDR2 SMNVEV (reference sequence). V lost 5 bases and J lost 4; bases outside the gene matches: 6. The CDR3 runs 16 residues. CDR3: CASSPMGTSGADTQYF. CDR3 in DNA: TGTGCCAGCAGTCCGATGGGGACTAGCGGGGCAGATACGCAGTATTTT.

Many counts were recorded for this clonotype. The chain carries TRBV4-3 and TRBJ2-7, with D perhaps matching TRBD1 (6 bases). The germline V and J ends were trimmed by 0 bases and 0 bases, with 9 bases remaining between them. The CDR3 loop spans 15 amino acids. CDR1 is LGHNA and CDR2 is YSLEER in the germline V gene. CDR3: CASSQDWDISYEQYF. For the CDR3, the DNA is TGCGCCAGCAGCCAAGATTGGGACATCTCCTACGAGCAGTACTTC.

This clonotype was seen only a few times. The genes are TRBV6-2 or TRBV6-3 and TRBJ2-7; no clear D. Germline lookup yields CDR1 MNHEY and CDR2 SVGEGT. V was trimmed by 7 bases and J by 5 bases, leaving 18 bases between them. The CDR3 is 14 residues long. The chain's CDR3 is CASKRVGMVDEQYF. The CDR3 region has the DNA TGTGCCAGCAAACGTGTAGGGATGGTAGACGAGCAGTACTTC.

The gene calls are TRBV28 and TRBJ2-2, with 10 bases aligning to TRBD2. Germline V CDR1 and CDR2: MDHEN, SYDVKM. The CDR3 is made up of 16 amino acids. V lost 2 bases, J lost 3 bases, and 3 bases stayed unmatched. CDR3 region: CASSLTTSGYTGELFF. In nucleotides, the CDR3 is TGTGCCAGCAGTTTAACGACTAGCGGGTACACCGGGGAGCTGTTTTTT. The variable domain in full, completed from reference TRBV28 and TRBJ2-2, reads DVKVTQSSRYLVKRTGEKVFLECVQDMDHENMFWYRQDPGLGLRLIYFSYDVKMKEKGDIPEGYSVSREKKERFSLILESASTNQTSMYLCASSLTTSGYTGELFFGEGSRLTVL.

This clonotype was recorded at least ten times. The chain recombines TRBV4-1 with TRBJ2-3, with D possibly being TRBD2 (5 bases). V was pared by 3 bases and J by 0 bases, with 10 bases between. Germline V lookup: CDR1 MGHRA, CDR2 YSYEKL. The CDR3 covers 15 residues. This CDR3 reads CASSHSSISTDTQYF. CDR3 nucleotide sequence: TGCGCCAGCAGCCATTCTAGCATTAGCACAGATACGCAGTATTTT.

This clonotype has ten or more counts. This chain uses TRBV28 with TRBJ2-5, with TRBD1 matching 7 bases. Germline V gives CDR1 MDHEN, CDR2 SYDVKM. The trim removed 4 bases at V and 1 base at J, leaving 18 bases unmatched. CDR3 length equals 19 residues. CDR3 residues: CASSSIPQDYRDSQETQYF. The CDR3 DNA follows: TGTGCCAGCAGTTCTATTCCTCAAGATTATCGGGACAGCCAAGAGACCCAGTACTTC.

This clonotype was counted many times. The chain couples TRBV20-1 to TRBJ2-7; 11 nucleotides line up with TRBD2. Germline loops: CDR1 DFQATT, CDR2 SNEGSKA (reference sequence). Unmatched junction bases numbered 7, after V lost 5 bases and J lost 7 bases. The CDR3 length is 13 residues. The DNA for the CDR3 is TGCAGTGCTGATTCCGGGACTAGCGGAGAGCAGTACTTC. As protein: CSADSGTSGEQYF.

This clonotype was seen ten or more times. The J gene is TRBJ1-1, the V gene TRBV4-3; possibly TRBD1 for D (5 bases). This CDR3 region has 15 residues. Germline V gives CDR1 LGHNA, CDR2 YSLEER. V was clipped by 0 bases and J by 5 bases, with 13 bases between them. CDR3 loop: CASSQESGGSTEAFF. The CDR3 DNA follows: TGCGCCAGCAGCCAAGAATCTGGGGGAAGTACTGAAGCTTTCTTT.

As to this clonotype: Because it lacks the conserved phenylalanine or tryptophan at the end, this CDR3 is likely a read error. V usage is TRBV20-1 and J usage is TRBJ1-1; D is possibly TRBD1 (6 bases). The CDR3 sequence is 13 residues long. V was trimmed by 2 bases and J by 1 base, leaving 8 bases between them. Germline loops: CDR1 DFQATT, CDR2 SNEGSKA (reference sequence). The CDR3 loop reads CSARPDRNTEAFL. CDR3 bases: TGCAGTGCTAGACCGGACAGGAACACTGAAGCTTTCCTT.

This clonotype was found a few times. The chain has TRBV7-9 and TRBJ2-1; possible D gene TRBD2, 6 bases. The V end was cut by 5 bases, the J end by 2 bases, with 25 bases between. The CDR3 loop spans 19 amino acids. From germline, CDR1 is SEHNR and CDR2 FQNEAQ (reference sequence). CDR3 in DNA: TGTGCCAGCAGCCCCCGGGACTCCAACCCCCCTCAAACCTACAATGAGCAGTTCTTC. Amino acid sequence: CASSPRDSNPPQTYNEQFF.

The CDR3 sequence: CAWSVQVFNTGELFF. Written as DNA, the CDR3 is TGTGCCTGGAGTGTACAGGTCTTTAACACCGGGGAGCTGTTTTTT. The V call is TRBV30, the J call TRBJ2-2; maybe TRBD1 (5 bases). The CDR3 sequence is 15 residues long. Germline assignment: CDR1 GTSNPN and CDR2 SVGIG (reference sequence). V lost 0 bases to trimming and J lost 2 bases, with 10 bases between them.

CDR3 protein: CASSVEDSSYNEQFF. The CDR3, as DNA: TGTGCCAGCAGCGTAGAGGACAGCTCCTACAATGAGCAGTTCTTC. V is TRBV9 and J is TRBJ2-1, with D perhaps TRBD1 (6 bases). The CDR3 sequence is 15 residues long. From germline, CDR1 is SGDLS and CDR2 YYNGEE. Trimming stripped 0 bases from V and 0 bases from J, with 7 bases between. The variable domain in full, with the rest retrieved from reference TRBV9 and TRBJ2-1, is DSGVTQTPKHLITATGQRVTLRCSPRSGDLSVYWYQQSLDQGLQFLIQYYNGEERAKGNILERFSAQQFPDLHSELNLSSLELGDSALYFCASSVEDSSYNEQFFGPGTRLTVL.

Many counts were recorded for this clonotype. CDR3 nucleotides: TGTGCCAGCAGTTACGAGCAGGGGGCGGCTTACGATACGCAGTATTTT. Amino acids: CASSYEQGAAYDTQYF. The chain couples TRBV6-2 or TRBV6-3 to TRBJ2-3; 8 positions agree with TRBD1. V lost 2 bases to trimming and J lost 6 bases; unmatched junction nucleotides: 10. The V gene's germline CDR1 is MNHEY and CDR2 SVGEGT. This CDR3 comprises 16 residues.

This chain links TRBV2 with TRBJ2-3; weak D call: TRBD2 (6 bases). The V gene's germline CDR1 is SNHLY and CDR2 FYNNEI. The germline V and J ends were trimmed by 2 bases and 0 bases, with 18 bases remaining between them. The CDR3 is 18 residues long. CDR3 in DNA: TGTGCCAGCAGTGAATTAGGAAGGGGACTTGGAAGCACAGATACGCAGTATTTT. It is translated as CASSELGRGLGSTDTQYF.

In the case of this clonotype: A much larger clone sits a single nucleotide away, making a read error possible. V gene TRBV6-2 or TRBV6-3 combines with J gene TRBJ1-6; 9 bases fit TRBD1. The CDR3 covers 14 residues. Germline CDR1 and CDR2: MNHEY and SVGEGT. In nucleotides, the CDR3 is TGTGCCAGCAGTTCTGGGACAGGGAGCTCACCCCTCCGCTTT. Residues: CASSSGTGSSPLRF.

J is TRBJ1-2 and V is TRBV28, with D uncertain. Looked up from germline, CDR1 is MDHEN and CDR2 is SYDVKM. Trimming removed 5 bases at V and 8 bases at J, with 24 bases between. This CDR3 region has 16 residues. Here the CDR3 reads CASSTVTGPPFDGYTF. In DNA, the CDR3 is TGTGCCAGCAGTACCGTCACCGGGCCCCCTTTCGACGGCTACACCTTC.

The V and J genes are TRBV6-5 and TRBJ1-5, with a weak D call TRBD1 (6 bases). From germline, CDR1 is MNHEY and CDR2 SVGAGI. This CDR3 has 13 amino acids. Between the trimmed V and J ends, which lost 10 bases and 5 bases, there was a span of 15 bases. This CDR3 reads CATALGAHQPQHF. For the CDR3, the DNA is TGTGCCACTGCCCTGGGGGCCCATCAGCCCCAGCATTTT.

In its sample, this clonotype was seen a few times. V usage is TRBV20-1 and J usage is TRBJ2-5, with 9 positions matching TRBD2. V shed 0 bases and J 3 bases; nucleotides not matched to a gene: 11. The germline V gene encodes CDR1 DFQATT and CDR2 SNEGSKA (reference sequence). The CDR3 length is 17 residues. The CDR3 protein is CSARDSPVASGKETQYF. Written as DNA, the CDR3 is TGCAGTGCTAGAGATAGCCCCGTGGCTAGCGGGAAAGAGACCCAGTACTTC.

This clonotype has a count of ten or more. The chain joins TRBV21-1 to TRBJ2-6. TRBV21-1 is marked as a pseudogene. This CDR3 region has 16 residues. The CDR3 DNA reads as TGTGCCAGCAGCAAAGCGGGGATTCAGGGGGCCAACGTCCTGACTTTC. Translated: CASSKAGIQGANVLTF.

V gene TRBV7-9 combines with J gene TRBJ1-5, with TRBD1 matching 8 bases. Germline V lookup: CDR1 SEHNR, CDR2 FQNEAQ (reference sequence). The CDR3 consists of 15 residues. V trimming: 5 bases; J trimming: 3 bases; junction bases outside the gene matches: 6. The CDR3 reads CASSTSTGDNQPQHF. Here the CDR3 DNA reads TGTGCCAGCAGCACATCGACAGGGGACAATCAGCCCCAGCATTTT. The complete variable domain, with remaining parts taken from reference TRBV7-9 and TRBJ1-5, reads DTGVSQNPRHKITKRGQNVTFRCDPISEHNRLYWYRQTLGQGPEFLTYFQNEAQLEKSRLLSDRFSAERPKGSFSTLEIQRTEQGDSAMYLCASSTSTGDNQPQHFGDGTRLSIL.

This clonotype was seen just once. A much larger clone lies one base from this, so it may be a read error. CDR3 sequence: CAGRSTQGGNTIYF. CDR3 bases: TGTGCCGGCAGAAGTACCCAGGGGGGAAACACCATATATTTT. The V call is TRBV6-5, the J call TRBJ1-3; the D gene is possibly TRBD1 (6 bases). Germline V gene lookup returns CDR1 MNHEY and CDR2 SVGAGI. The CDR3 sequence is 14 residues long.

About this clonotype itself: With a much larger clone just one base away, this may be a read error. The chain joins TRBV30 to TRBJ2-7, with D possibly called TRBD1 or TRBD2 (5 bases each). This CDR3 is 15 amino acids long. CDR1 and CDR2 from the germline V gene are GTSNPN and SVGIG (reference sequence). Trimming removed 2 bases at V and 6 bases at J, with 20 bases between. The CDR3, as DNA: TGTGCCTGGAGTCCCCCCCCGGGACCAAGGACCGAGCAGTACTTC. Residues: CAWSPPPGPRTEQYF.

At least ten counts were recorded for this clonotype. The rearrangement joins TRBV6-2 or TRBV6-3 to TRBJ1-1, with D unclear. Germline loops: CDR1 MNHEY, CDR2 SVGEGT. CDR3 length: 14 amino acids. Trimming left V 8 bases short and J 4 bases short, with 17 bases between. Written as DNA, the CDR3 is TGTGCCAGCCGTAAGCTCCGGGTTCTCACTGAAGCTTTCTTT. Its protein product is CASRKLRVLTEAFF.

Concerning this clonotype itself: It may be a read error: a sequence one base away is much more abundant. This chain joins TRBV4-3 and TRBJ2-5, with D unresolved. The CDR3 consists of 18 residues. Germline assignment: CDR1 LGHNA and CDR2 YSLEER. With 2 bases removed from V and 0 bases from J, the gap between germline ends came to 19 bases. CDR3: CASSQPVPPPGHQETQYF. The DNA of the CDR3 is TGCGCCAGCAGCCAACCGGTCCCCCCCCCGGGCCACCAAGAGACCCAGTACTTC.